This T cell receptor (beta chain) was sequenced during a study of T cell responses to AZD1222 COVID-19 vaccine. The length of the CDR3 is 17 residues. V gave up 0 bases and J gave up 2 bases; unmatched junction bases: 13. Per the germline V gene, CDR1 is GTSNPN and CDR2 is SVGIG (reference sequence). Notes on this clone: Antigen unknown.

Clones were read by immunoSEQ multiplex PCR, and TCRdb kept only the in-frame ones, dropping some. The data contain around 130,000 clones, approximately 90% of them seen just once; the ten biggest clones take up approximately 9.8%. Study results and caveats: Most donors were white British and more were female, and clonal diversity was possibly underestimated.

The clonotype was recovered from an adult who received the AZD1222 COVID-19 vaccine. The chain links TRBV30 to TRBJ2-7; 7 bases are a match to TRBD2. The sequenced sample was peripheral blood, obtained 28 days after the second AZD1222 dose. CDR3 in amino acids: CAWSVTWDGLGTYEQYF. The CDR3 DNA follows: TGTGCCTGGAGTGTTACTTGGGATGGACTAGGGACCTACGAGCAGTACTTC.